The 17 T cell receptor beta chains given below trace back to one sample, sequenced in a study of T cell responses to AZD1222 COVID-19 vaccine. Clones were sequenced by immunoSEQ multiplex PCR, and TCRdb holds only the in-frame ones, with some missing. The table shows 100,000 or so clones, with about 88% occurring only once. Sequencing was performed on peripheral blood, taken on day 0 of AZD1222 vaccination. These receptors all stem from an adult in good health.

CDR3 region: CASSLGRLTFTDTQYF. CDR3 bases: TGTGCCAGCAGTTTAGGCCGGTTAACATTCACAGATACGCAGTATTTT. The V and J genes are TRBV27 and TRBJ2-3; D gene unclear. Germline CDR1 MNHEY, CDR2 SMNVEV (reference sequence). The CDR3 spans 16 residues. The V end lost 2 bases, the J end lost 2 bases, and 14 bases lay between the germline ends.

The chain employs TRBV29-1 and TRBJ1-2; tentatively, D is TRBD1 (5 bases). Germline V gene data show CDR1 as SQVTM and CDR2 as ANQGSEA. Between the trimmed V and J ends, which lost 6 bases and 5 bases, there was a span of 13 bases. This CDR3 region has 12 residues. In DNA, the CDR3 is TGCAGCGTCCTCAGGGTTGCGTATGGCTACACCTTC. Translating it yields CSVLRVAYGYTF.

The V and J genes are TRBV11-3 and TRBJ2-2, with 7 bases that match TRBD2. Germline CDR1 and CDR2: SGHNT and YENEEA. CDR3 length equals 16 residues. With 5 bases clipped from V and 4 bases from J, the junction kept 10 bases outside the gene matches. CDR3 sequence: CASSPRTSVGTGELFF. DNA for the CDR3: TGTGCCAGCAGCCCCCGTACTAGCGTTGGCACCGGGGAGCTGTTTTTT.

This clone was found once. The rearrangement links TRBV5-1 to TRBJ1-4, with D tentatively TRBD1 (5 bases). The CDR3 totals 15 residues. Germline V gene sequence: CDR1 SGHRS, CDR2 YFSETQ. The germline V and J ends were trimmed by 3 bases and 3 bases, with 12 bases remaining between them. This CDR3 is CASSWGGRANEKLFF. The CDR3 DNA reads TGCGCCAGCAGCTGGGGCGGACGGGCTAATGAAAAACTGTTTTTT.

CDR3 in DNA: TGTGCCAGCAGCCCCCAGTGGGACAGGCAGGGAGATACGCAGTATTTT. Amino acids: CASSPQWDRQGDTQYF. This chain links TRBV7-3 with TRBJ2-3, with 8 bases lining up with TRBD1. V gave up 5 bases and J gave up 5 bases; unmatched junction bases: 12. The CDR3 sequence is 16 residues long. Germline loops: CDR1 SGHTA, CDR2 FQGTGA.

The chain joins TRBV14 to TRBJ1-2; D gene ambiguous. Germline V gene sequence: CDR1 SGHDN, CDR2 FVKESK. V lost 1 base and J 4 bases, leaving 4 bases between the germline ends. The CDR3 is 12 amino acids. The CDR3 DNA reads as TGTGCCAGCAGCCAAGCTAGCTATGGCTACACCTTC. This sequence encodes CASSQASYGYTF. The whole variable domain, filled in from reference TRBV14 and TRBJ1-2, reads EAGVTQFPSHSVIEKGQTVTLRCDPISGHDNLYWYRRVMGKEIKFLLHFVKESKQDESGMPNNRFLAERTGGTYSTLKVQPAELEDSGVYFCASSQASYGYTFGSGTRLTVV.

CDR3 loop: CASRTGGQEKLFF. The DNA for the CDR3 is TGTGCCAGCAGGACAGGGGGTCAGGAAAAACTGTTTTTT. This rearrangement joins TRBV28 to TRBJ1-4; 9 nucleotides agree with TRBD1. The CDR3 is made up of 13 amino acids. V lost 6 bases to trimming and J lost 8 bases; unmatched junction nucleotides: 4. Germline-derived CDR1 and CDR2 are MDHEN and SYDVKM. The full variable domain, completed using reference TRBV28 and TRBJ1-4, is DVKVTQSSRYLVKRTGEKVFLECVQDMDHENMFWYRQDPGLGLRLIYFSYDVKMKEKGDIPEGYSVSREKKERFSLILESASTNQTSMYLCASRTGGQEKLFFGSGTQLSVL.

This chain joins TRBV3-1 (or the pseudogene TRBV3-2) and TRBJ2-2; TRBD1 aligns across 9 bases. The junction had 15 bases not matched to a gene; V was cut back by 3 bases and J by 4 bases. The CDR3 runs to 19 residues. Germline V gene data show CDR1 as LGHDT and CDR2 as YNNKEL (reference sequence). DNA of the CDR3: TGTGCCAGCAGCCAGATGGCCCCCGGGACAGGGTCGCCCACCGGGGAGCTGTTTTTT. Its protein is CASSQMAPGTGSPTGELFF.

The rearrangement uses TRBV5-1 and TRBJ1-1; D uncertain. Germline lookup yields CDR1 SGHRS and CDR2 YFSETQ. There are 15 residues in the CDR3. V lost 0 bases to trimming and J lost 1 base, with 10 bases between them. This CDR3 reads CASSLASPANTEAFF. The CDR3 DNA is TGCGCCAGCAGCTTGGCCTCCCCGGCGAACACTGAAGCTTTCTTT.

The chain carries TRBV29-1 and TRBJ1-1; 7 bases fit TRBD1. CDR1 and CDR2 from the germline V gene are SQVTM and ANQGSEA. The CDR3 is 16 residues long. The V segment lost 4 bases and the J segment 2 bases; nucleotides outside the gene matches: 13. In nucleotides, the CDR3 is TGCAGCGTTGCAGGAGGGCCTAGGGGGCGAAACACTGAAGCTTTCTTT. Translated, it gives CSVAGGPRGRNTEAFF.

The chain links TRBV2 to TRBJ1-6, with D unclear. The CDR3 totals 13 residues. Trimming stripped 6 bases from V and 5 bases from J, with 8 bases between. Germline CDR1 and CDR2: SNHLY and FYNNEI. CDR3 DNA: TGTGCCAGCAGCCGGGTTCATAATTCACCCCTCCACTTT. Its protein product is CASSRVHNSPLHF.

A word on this clone: Other DNA sequences in the sample encode the same CDR3. The chain is built from TRBV7-2 and TRBJ1-1; D is undetermined. The length of the CDR3 is 13 residues. Germline values: CDR1 SGHTA, CDR2 FQGNSA. Trimming stripped 1 base from V and 1 base from J, with 4 bases between. For the CDR3, the DNA is TGTGCCAGCAGCTTAGACAGGAACACTGAAGCTTTCTTT. Its protein is CASSLDRNTEAFF.

The chain combines TRBV18 with TRBJ1-1; no clear D. Germline CDR1 reads KGHSH; CDR2 reads LQKENI. This CDR3 has 17 amino acids. The germline V and J ends were trimmed by 3 bases and 0 bases, with 17 bases remaining between them. CDR3 protein: CASSPLGRNLMNTEAFF. Here the CDR3 DNA reads TGTGCCAGCTCACCCCTCGGGAGAAACCTGATGAACACTGAAGCTTTCTTT.

V usage is TRBV14 and J usage is TRBJ2-2, with a tentative D call TRBD1 (5 bases). CDR1 is SGHDN, CDR2 FVKESK, per germline. The CDR3 loop spans 16 amino acids. Trimming took 1 base from V and 6 from J, leaving 15 bases between them. The CDR3 reads CASSQAGSGLAGELFF. CDR3 DNA sequence: TGTGCCAGCAGCCAAGCAGGGTCGGGTCTCGCCGGGGAGCTGTTTTTT.

The CDR3 protein is CATSDFASGGAPGYNEQFF. The CDR3 nucleotides are TGTGCCACCAGTGATTTTGCTAGCGGGGGGGCTCCCGGCTACAATGAGCAGTTCTTC. The V gene is TRBV24-1, the J gene TRBJ2-1; 12 nucleotides line up with TRBD2. CDR3 length: 19 residues. The J segment lost 3 bases and the V segment lost 1 base, leaving 9 bases of the junction unmatched. In germline, CDR1 is KGHDR, CDR2 SFDVKD.

The chain has TRBV5-4 and TRBJ1-1, with 7 bases that match TRBD1. Germline V gives CDR1 SGHNT, CDR2 YYREEE (reference sequence). This CDR3 spans 12 amino acids. V shed 3 bases and J 10 bases; nucleotides not matched to a gene: 6. The CDR3 loop is CASSSYRGRAFF. In DNA, the CDR3 is TGTGCCAGCAGCTCATACAGGGGCCGAGCTTTCTTT.

The rearrangement links TRBV6-5 to TRBJ1-1; tentatively, D is TRBD1 (5 bases). Trimming took off 5 bases at V and 0 bases at J, with 10 bases between the two ends. CDR3 length equals 14 residues. The germline gives CDR1 MNHEY, CDR2 SVGAGI. The CDR3 coding sequence is TGTGCCAGCAGTATGGGGGGGGTGAACACTGAAGCTTTCTTT. This translates into CASSMGGVNTEAFF.